These 21 T cell receptor beta chains came from one sample sequenced in a study of blood T cell repertoires in COVID-19. TCRdb keeps only in-frame clones here, not all; method: immunoSEQ multiplex PCR. The sample consists of tens of thousands of clones, approximately 90% of them appearing once. The sample taken for sequencing was peripheral blood. The receptors originated from a human donor in a cohort sampled during active COVID-19.

The chain carries TRBV27 and TRBJ1-4; 8 nucleotides agree with TRBD1. Trimming at V came to 2 bases and at J to 8 bases, leaving 13 bases not matched to a gene. The CDR3 loop spans 17 amino acids. Germline V gene lookup returns CDR1 MNHEY and CDR2 SMNVEV (reference sequence). CDR3 bases: TGTGCCAGCAGTTTACGTGGGCCCCGGGACAGGTTAGAAAAACTGTTTTTT. This codes for CASSLRGPRDRLEKLFF.

This clone has a single count. The chain recombines TRBV5-4 with TRBJ2-1; the match to TRBD2 covers 14 bases. CDR3 size: 14 residues. Unmatched junction bases numbered 6, after V lost 7 bases and J lost 9 bases. The germline CDR1 and CDR2 sequences are SGHNT and YYREEE (reference sequence). The CDR3 loop is CASGGLAGVGEQFF. The CDR3 coding sequence is TGTGCCAGCGGGGGACTAGCGGGAGTCGGTGAGCAGTTCTTC.

The rearrangement uses TRBV7-8 and TRBJ2-5, with 12 bases fitting TRBD2. Trimming at V came to 0 bases and at J to 1 base, leaving 0 bases not matched to a gene. This CDR3 contains 16 residues. Germline-derived CDR1 and CDR2 are SGHVS and FQNEAQ. The CDR3 bases are TGTGCCAGCAGCTTAGCGACTAGCGGGGGCCAAGAGACCCAGTACTTC. Translated, it gives CASSLATSGGQETQYF.

The chain is built from TRBV7-6 and TRBJ2-4; 8 bases are a match to TRBD1. With V trimmed by 4 bases and J by 1 base, 9 bases remained unmatched. Per germline, CDR1 SGHVS and CDR2 FNYEAQ. The CDR3 runs 17 residues. The CDR3: CASSSLPQGAAKNIQYF. In DNA, the CDR3 is TGTGCCAGCAGCTCCCTCCCCCAGGGGGCGGCCAAAAACATTCAGTACTTC.

CDR3 sequence: CASSLGTVNSPLHF. CDR3 sequence (DNA): TGTGCCAGCAGCTTGGGGACAGTCAATTCACCCCTCCACTTT. The V call is TRBV5-8, the J call TRBJ1-6; D is perhaps TRBD1 (6 bases). The germline V and J ends were trimmed by 0 bases and 7 bases, with 8 bases remaining between them. The germline V gene encodes CDR1 SGHTS and CDR2 YDEGEE. The CDR3 sequence is 14 residues long.

The rearrangement links TRBV12-5 to TRBJ1-3; D is unclear. The V and J ends lost 8 bases and 4 bases respectively, with 9 bases between them. The CDR3 consists of 12 residues. CDR1 and CDR2 from the germline V gene are LGHNT and FRNRAP. CDR3 loop: CASSREGNTIYF. The CDR3 nucleotides are TGTGCTAGTTCCCGGGAGGGAAACACCATATATTTT.

This chain connects TRBV7-9 to TRBJ1-4; no firm D call. Germline CDR1 reads SEHNR; CDR2 reads FQNEAQ (reference sequence). V gave up 6 bases and J gave up 6 bases, with 11 bases separating them. The CDR3 covers 13 residues. The CDR3 protein is CASSPNEDEKLFF. The DNA of the CDR3 is TGTGCCAGCAGTCCTAATGAGGATGAAAAACTGTTTTTT. Complete variable domain (other parts from reference TRBV7-9 and TRBJ1-4): DTGVSQNPRHKITKRGQNVTFRCDPISEHNRLYWYRQTLGQGPEFLTYFQNEAQLEKSRLLSDRFSAERPKGSFSTLEIQRTEQGDSAMYLCASSPNEDEKLFFGSGTQLSVL.

The V gene is TRBV18, the J gene TRBJ1-1; the match to TRBD1 covers 8 bases. Germline V gene sequence: CDR1 KGHSH, CDR2 LQKENI. The CDR3 has 16 amino acids. Germline trimming cut 0 bases from V and 1 base from J; bases unmatched to any gene: 4. CDR3 nucleotide sequence: TGTGCCAGCTCACCACCCGCCGGGACAGGGAACACTGAAGCTTTCTTT. Translation gives CASSPPAGTGNTEAFF.

V and J are TRBV5-1 and TRBJ2-7; maybe TRBD2 (5 bases). In germline, CDR1 is SGHRS, CDR2 YFSETQ. This CDR3 comprises 13 residues. V was trimmed by 0 bases and J by 7 bases, leaving 11 bases between them. The CDR3 nucleotides read TGCGCCAGCAGCTTGGGGTCCGGGGAAGAGCAGTACTTC. It encodes CASSLGSGEEQYF.

In DNA, the CDR3 is TGTGCCAGCAGCCAAGATTACAGTGGCACTGAAGCTTTCTTT. Translated, it gives CASSQDYSGTEAFF. The chain has TRBV14 and TRBJ1-1; no firm D call. The CDR3 consists of 14 residues. V lost 0 bases to trimming and J lost 4 bases, with 9 bases between them. CDR1 SGHDN and CDR2 FVKESK come from the germline V gene. The full variable domain, with the rest looked up from reference TRBV14 and TRBJ1-1, is EAGVTQFPSHSVIEKGQTVTLRCDPISGHDNLYWYRRVMGKEIKFLLHFVKESKQDESGMPNNRFLAERTGGTYSTLKVQPAELEDSGVYFCASSQDYSGTEAFFGQGTRLTVV.

This rearrangement joins TRBV6-1 to TRBJ2-5; no clear D. Trimming cost V 3 bases and J 5 bases, with 13 bases left between them. The CDR3 covers 14 residues. From germline, CDR1 is MNHNS and CDR2 SASEGT. This CDR3 is CASSDMAPRETQYF. Here the CDR3 DNA reads TGTGCCAGCAGTGATATGGCTCCGAGGGAGACCCAGTACTTC.

The chain combines TRBV20-1 with TRBJ1-1; 9 bases are shared with TRBD1. The junction had 9 bases not matched to a gene; V was cut back by 3 bases and J by 1 base. This CDR3 is built from 16 residues. The V gene's germline CDR1 is DFQATT and CDR2 SNEGSKA (reference sequence). CDR3 DNA sequence: TGCAGTGCTAGTTTGAATACAGGGGGCGCGAACACTGAAGCTTTCTTT. Protein: CSASLNTGGANTEAFF.

V usage is TRBV7-9 and J usage is TRBJ2-7, with 9 positions matching TRBD1. The CDR3 has 14 amino acids. Germline V lookup: CDR1 SEHNR, CDR2 FQNEAQ (reference sequence). The ends lost 6 bases at V and 3 bases at J; junction bases unmatched: 6. The CDR3 sequence is CASRPKGQGYEQYF. CDR3 nucleotides: TGTGCCAGCAGACCGAAGGGACAGGGCTACGAGCAGTACTTC.

In DNA, the CDR3 is TGTGCCACCAGCACCTCTTCCGGGACAAAGCAGTTCTTC. Translated: CATSTSSGTKQFF. V is TRBV15 and J is TRBJ2-1, with a possible D match to TRBD1 (6 bases). Trimming shortened V by 4 bases and J by 11 bases, and 15 bases separated the two germline ends. From germline, CDR1 is LNHNV and CDR2 YYDKDF (reference sequence). The CDR3 length is 13 residues.

The V call is TRBV29-1, the J call TRBJ2-7; tentatively, D is TRBD2 (6 bases). Germline CDR1 is SQVTM and CDR2 is ANQGSEA. The CDR3 is 12 residues long. V lost 2 bases and J lost 9, with 14 bases in between. CDR3 DNA sequence: TGCAGCGTTGAATCGACTAGGGATGGGCAGTACTTC. Translating gives CSVESTRDGQYF.

The rearrangement links TRBV18 to TRBJ2-7, with 9 positions matching TRBD1. CDR1 and CDR2 from the germline V gene are KGHSH and LQKENI. This CDR3 comprises 15 residues. V lost 3 bases to trimming and J lost 4 bases; unmatched junction nucleotides: 7. The CDR3 DNA sequence: TGTGCCAGCTCACCGACTGGGACAGGGAATTACGAGCAGTACTTC. Its protein is CASSPTGTGNYEQYF.

The genes are TRBV2 and TRBJ1-1; D might be TRBD1 (5 bases). In germline, CDR1 is SNHLY, CDR2 FYNNEI. V was trimmed by 4 bases and J by 6 bases, leaving 9 bases between them. This CDR3 has 12 amino acids. CDR3 DNA: TGTGCCAGCAGTGCGGGGGGACCTGAAGCTTTCTTT. It is translated as CASSAGGPEAFF.

This clone was seen a single time. V gene TRBV2 combines with J gene TRBJ2-5; tentatively, D is TRBD2 (6 bases). The germline V gene has CDR1 SNHLY and CDR2 FYNNEI. The CDR3 covers 14 residues. The V and J ends lost 9 bases and 1 base respectively, with 15 bases between them. Written as DNA, the CDR3 is TGTGCCAGTTCGGGGGTGGCAGTCCAAGAGACCCAGTACTTC. As protein: CASSGVAVQETQYF.

J is TRBJ2-3 and V is TRBV19; TRBD2 agrees at 7 bases. In germline, CDR1 is LNHDA, CDR2 SQIVND (reference sequence). Trimming at V came to 6 bases and at J to 1 base, leaving 1 base not matched to a gene. The CDR3 loop spans 13 amino acids. In nucleotides, the CDR3 is TGTGCCAGTAGAAGCGGGGGCACAGATACGCAGTATTTT. This sequence encodes CASRSGGTDTQYF.

The V gene is TRBV18, the J gene TRBJ2-5; 9 bases align to TRBD2. The germline CDR1 and CDR2 sequences are KGHSH and LQKENI. The CDR3 runs to 14 residues. The V segment lost 5 bases and the J segment 2 bases; nucleotides outside the gene matches: 3. The DNA for the CDR3 is TGTGCCAGCTCAAAAACTAGCGGGCAAGAGACCCAGTACTTC. Its translation is CASSKTSGQETQYF. The whole variable domain, filled in from reference TRBV18 and TRBJ2-5, reads NAGVMQNPRHLVRRRGQEARLRCSPMKGHSHVYWYRQLPEEGLKFMVYLQKENIIDESGMPKERFSAEFPKEGPSILRIQQVVRGDSAAYFCASSKTSGQETQYFGPGTRLLVL.

The chain uses TRBV11-2 and TRBJ2-5; 15 positions agree with TRBD2. The J segment lost 4 bases and the V segment lost 5 bases, leaving 11 bases of the junction unmatched. The CDR3 spans 18 residues. Germline loops: CDR1 SGHAT, CDR2 FQNNGV. The CDR3 region has the DNA TGTGCCAGCAGCGCGGCGGGACTAGCGGGAGGTTTGGGAGAGACCCAGTACTTC. Translated: CASSAAGLAGGLGETQYF.